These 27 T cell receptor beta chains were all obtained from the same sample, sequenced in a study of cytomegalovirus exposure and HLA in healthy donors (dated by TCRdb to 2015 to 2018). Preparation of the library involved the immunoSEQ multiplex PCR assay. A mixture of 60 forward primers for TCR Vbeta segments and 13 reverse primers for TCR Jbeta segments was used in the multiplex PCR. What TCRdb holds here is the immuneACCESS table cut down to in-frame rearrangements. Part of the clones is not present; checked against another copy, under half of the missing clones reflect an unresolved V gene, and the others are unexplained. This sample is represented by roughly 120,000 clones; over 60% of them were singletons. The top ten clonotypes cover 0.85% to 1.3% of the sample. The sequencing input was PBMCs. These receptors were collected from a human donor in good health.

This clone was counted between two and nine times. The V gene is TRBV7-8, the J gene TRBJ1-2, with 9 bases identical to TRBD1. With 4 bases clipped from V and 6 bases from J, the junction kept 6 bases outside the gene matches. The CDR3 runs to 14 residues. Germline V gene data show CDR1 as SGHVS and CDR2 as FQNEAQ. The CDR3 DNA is TGTGCCAGCAGCTCGAGACAGGGGGTGAATGGCTACACCTTC. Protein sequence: CASSSRQGVNGYTF.

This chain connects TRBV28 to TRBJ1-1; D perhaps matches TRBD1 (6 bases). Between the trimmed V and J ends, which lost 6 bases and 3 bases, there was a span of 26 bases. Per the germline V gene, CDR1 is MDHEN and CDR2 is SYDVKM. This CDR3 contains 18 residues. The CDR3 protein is CASRVSVPRGPGDTEAFF. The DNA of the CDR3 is TGTGCCAGCAGAGTAAGCGTCCCGCGGGGGCCCGGGGACACTGAAGCTTTCTTT. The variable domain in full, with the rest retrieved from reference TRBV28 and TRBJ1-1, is DVKVTQSSRYLVKRTGEKVFLECVQDMDHENMFWYRQDPGLGLRLIYFSYDVKMKEKGDIPEGYSVSREKKERFSLILESASTNQTSMYLCASRVSVPRGPGDTEAFFGQGTRLTVV.

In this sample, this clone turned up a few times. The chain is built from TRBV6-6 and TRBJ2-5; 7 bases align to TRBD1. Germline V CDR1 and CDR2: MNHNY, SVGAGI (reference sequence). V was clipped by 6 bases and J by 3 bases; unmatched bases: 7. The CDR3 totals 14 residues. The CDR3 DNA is TGTGCCAGCAGAGACTCCGGGACAGAAGAGACCCAGTACTTC. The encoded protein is CASRDSGTEETQYF.

In DNA, the CDR3 is TGCGCCAGCAGCTGGGGTGAGGGTGGCAATCAGCCCCAGCATTTT. It encodes CASSWGEGGNQPQHF. The gene calls are TRBV5-1 and TRBJ1-5; no definite D call. The CDR3 length is 15 residues. Trimming removed 3 bases from V and 2 bases from J, with 12 bases in between. The germline CDR1 and CDR2 sequences are SGHRS and YFSETQ.

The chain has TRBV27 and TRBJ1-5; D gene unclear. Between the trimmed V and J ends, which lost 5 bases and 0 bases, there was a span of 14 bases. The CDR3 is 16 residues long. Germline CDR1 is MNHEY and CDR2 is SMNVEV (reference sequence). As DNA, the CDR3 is TGTGCCAGCAGTCCCCTCCCGGGGTATAGCAATCAGCCCCAGCATTTT. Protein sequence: CASSPLPGYSNQPQHF.

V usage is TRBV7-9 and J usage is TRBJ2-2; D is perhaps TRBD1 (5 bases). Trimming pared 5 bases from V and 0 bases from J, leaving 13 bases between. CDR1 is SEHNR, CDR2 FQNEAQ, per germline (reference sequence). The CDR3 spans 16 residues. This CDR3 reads CASSVRGLPNTGELFF. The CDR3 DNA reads TGTGCCAGCAGCGTAAGGGGTTTACCGAACACCGGGGAGCTGTTTTTT.

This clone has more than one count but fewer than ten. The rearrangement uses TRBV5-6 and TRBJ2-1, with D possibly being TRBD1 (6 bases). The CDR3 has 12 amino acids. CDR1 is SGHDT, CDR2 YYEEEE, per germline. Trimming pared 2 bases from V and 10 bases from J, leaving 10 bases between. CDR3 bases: TGTGCCAGCAGCTTACAGGGTAGGGAGCAGTTCTTC. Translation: CASSLQGREQFF.

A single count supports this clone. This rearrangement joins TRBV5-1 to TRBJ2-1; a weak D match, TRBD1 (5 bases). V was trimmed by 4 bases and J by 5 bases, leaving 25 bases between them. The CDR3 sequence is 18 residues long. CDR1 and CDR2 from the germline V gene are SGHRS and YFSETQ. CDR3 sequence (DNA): TGCGCCAGCAGCGACGGTCAGGGTCAGTCTGGGTTTAACAATGAGCAGTTCTTC. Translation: CASSDGQGQSGFNNEQFF.

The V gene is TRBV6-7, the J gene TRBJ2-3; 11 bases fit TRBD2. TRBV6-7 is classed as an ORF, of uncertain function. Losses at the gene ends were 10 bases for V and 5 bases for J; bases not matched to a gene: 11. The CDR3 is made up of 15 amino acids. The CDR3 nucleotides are TGTGCCACCAACTGTAGCGGGGGGGCCAAAGATACGCAGTATTTT. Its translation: CATNCSGGAKDTQYF.

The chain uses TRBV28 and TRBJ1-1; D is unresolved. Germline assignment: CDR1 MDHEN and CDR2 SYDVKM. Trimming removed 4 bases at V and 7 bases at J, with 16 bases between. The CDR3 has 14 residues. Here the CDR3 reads CASSWSEGLGEAFF. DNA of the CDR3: TGTGCCAGCAGTTGGTCAGAGGGCCTTGGTGAAGCTTTCTTT.

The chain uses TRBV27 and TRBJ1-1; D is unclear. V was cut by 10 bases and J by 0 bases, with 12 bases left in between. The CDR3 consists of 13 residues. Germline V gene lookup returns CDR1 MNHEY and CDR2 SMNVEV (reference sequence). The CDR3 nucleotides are TGTGCCACCCGTAACTCAATGAACACTGAAGCTTTCTTT. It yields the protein CATRNSMNTEAFF.

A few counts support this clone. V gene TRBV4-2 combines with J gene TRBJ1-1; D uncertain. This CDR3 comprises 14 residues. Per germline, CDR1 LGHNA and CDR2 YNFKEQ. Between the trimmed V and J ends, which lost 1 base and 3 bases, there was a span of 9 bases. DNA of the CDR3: TGTGCCAGCAGCCAAGCGAGGGCTGACACTGAAGCTTTCTTT. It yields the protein CASSQARADTEAFF.

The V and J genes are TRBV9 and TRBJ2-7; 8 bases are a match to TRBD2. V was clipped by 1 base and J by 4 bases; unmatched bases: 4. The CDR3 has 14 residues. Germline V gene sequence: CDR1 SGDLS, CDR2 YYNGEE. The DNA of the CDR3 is TGTGCCAGCAGCGTAAGCGGGGGCTGGTACGAGCAGTACTTC. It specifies CASSVSGGWYEQYF.

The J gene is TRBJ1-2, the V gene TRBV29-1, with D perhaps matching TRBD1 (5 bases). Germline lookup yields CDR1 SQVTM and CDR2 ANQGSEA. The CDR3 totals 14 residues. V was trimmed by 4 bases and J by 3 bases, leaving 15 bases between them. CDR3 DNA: TGCAGCGTTGTCGCAGGGCCACCTTACTATGGCTACACCTTC. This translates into CSVVAGPPYYGYTF.

CDR3 in DNA: TGTGCCAGCAGTGAATTAGGGGCTAACTATGGCTACACCTTC. It encodes CASSELGANYGYTF. The V and J genes are TRBV6-5 and TRBJ1-2, with D possibly being TRBD1 (5 bases). This CDR3 is 14 amino acids long. From germline, CDR1 is MNHEY and CDR2 SVGAGI. Trimming left V 5 bases short and J 0 bases short, with 10 bases between.

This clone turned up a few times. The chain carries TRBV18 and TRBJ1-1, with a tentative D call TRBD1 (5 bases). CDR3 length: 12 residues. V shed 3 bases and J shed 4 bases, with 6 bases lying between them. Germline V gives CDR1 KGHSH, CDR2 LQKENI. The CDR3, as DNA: TGTGCCAGCTCACCGGGACTCACTGAAGCTTTCTTT. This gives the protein CASSPGLTEAFF.

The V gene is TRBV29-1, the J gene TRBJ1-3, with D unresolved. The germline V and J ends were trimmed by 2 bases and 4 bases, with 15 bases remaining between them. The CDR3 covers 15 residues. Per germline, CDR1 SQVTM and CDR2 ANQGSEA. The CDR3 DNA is TGCAGCGTTGAAAGTGCGGGTTTGGACGGAAACACCATATATTTT. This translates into CSVESAGLDGNTIYF.

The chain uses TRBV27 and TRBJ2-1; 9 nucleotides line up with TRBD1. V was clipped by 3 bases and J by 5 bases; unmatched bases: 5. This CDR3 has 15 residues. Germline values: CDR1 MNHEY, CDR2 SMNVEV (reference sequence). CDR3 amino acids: CASSFSTGGHNEQFF. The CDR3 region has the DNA TGTGCCAGCAGTTTCTCAACAGGGGGCCACAATGAGCAGTTCTTC.

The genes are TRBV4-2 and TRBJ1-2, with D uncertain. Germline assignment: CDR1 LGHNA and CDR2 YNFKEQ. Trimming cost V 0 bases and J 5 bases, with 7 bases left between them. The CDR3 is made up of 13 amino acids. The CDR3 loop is CASSQERSYGYTF. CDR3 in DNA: TGTGCCAGCAGCCAAGAGCGGTCATATGGCTACACCTTC.

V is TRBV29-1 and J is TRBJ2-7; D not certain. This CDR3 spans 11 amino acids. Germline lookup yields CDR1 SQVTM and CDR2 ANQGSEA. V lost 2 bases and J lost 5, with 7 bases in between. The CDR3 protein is CSVELLHEQYF. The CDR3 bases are TGCAGCGTTGAACTACTCCACGAGCAGTACTTC.

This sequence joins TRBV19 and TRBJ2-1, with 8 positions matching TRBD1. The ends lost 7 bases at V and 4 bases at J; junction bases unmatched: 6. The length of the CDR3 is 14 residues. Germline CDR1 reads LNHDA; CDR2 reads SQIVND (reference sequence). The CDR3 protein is CASTKDREYNEQFF. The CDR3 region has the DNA TGTGCCAGTACCAAGGACAGGGAATACAATGAGCAGTTCTTC.

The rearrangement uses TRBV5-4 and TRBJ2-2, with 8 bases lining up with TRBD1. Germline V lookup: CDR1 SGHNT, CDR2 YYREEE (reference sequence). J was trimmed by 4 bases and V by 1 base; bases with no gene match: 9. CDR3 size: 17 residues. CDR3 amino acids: CASSLQGASIITGELFF. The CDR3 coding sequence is TGTGCCAGCAGCTTGCAGGGGGCGTCGATTATCACCGGGGAGCTGTTTTTT.

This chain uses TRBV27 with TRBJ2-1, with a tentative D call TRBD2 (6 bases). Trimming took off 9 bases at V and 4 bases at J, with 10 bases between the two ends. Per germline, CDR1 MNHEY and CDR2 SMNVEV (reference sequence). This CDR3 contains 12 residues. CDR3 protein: CASGRGYNEQFF. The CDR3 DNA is TGTGCCAGTGGGCGGGGATACAATGAGCAGTTCTTC.

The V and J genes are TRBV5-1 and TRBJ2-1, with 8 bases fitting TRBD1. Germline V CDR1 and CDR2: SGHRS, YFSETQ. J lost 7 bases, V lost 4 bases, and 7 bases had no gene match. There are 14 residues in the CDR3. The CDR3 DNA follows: TGCGCCAGCAGCGGACAGGGTTCTTTAAATGAGCAGTTCTTC. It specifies CASSGQGSLNEQFF.

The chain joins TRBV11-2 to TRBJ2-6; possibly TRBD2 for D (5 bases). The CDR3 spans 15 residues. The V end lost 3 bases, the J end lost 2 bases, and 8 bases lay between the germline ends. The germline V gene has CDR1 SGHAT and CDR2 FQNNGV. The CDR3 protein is CASSFSGTGANVLTF. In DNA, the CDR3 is TGTGCCAGCAGCTTTTCCGGGACTGGGGCCAACGTCCTGACTTTC.

The CDR3 nucleotides are TGTGCCAGCAGCCAGTGGGACAGTGGGGTGCTAGCCAAAAACATTCAGTACTTC. Translation gives CASSQWDSGVLAKNIQYF. The chain carries TRBV7-9 and TRBJ2-4; 7 bases match TRBD1. Germline CDR1 reads SEHNR; CDR2 reads FQNEAQ (reference sequence). V lost 5 bases to trimming and J lost 0 bases; unmatched junction nucleotides: 13. The CDR3 spans 18 residues.

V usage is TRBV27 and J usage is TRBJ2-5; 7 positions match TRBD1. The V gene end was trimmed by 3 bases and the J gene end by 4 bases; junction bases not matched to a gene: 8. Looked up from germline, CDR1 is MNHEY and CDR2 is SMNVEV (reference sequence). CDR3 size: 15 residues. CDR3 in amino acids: CASSFKSYRGETQYF. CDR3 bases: TGTGCCAGCAGTTTTAAGTCCTACAGGGGAGAGACCCAGTACTTC.